This T cell receptor (beta chain) was recovered during a study of T cell clones after liver transplantation. Study-level background: Liver transplant recipients had immunosuppression withdrawal attempted within 2 years.

The V gene's germline CDR1 is MNHEY and CDR2 SMNVEV (reference sequence). V was pared by 5 bases and J by 6 bases, with 10 bases between. The CDR3 covers 12 residues. Thawed unstimulated PBMCs were FACS-sorted by CD3, CD4 and CD8 into two populations. Method: immunoSEQ multiplex PCR; TCRdb's copy keeps in-frame clones and lacks some. There are around 21,000 clones in the sample; 90% to 95% occur only once, and just under 25% lies in the top ten. The material sequenced was CD8+ T cells from blood, taken around 27 months after liver transplant. This receptor was identified in a human patient who received a liver transplant. Some T cells here may be from the graft donor. The chain has TRBV27 and TRBJ1-2; D is perhaps TRBD1 (5 bases). This CDR3 is CASSPSGHGYTF. CDR3 coding DNA: TGTGCCAGCAGTCCGTCGGGACATGGCTACACCTTC.